These 13 T cell receptor beta chains share one sample of origin, sequenced in a study of shared clonotypes between healthy human individuals. Using immunoSEQ multiplex PCR, the repertoire was profiled, and TCRdb retains in-frame clones only, with some absent. The profile shows some 660,000 clones, around 78% of them singletons. Material: memory CD4+ T cells sorted from blood. Subset given: CD45RA-negative fraction. These receptor sequences come from a woman under 40 in good health.

This chain connects TRBV6-5 to TRBJ2-2, with TRBD2 identical over 8 bases. Germline CDR1 MNHEY, CDR2 SVGAGI. The CDR3 is 14 residues long. The trim removed 10 bases at V and 3 bases at J, leaving 7 bases unmatched. The CDR3 DNA reads as TGTGCCACATCGGGAGGGCGTCACACCGGGGAGCTGTTTTTT. Protein product: CATSGGRHTGELFF.

This chain connects TRBV6-5 to TRBJ2-3, with 8 bases aligning to TRBD2. Germline V gene lookup returns CDR1 MNHEY and CDR2 SVGAGI. V lost 6 bases and J lost 4; bases outside the gene matches: 9. The CDR3 has 15 residues. The CDR3 DNA sequence: TGTGCCAGCAGCCTACTCGGGACTAGTTCAGATACGCAGTATTTT. This codes for CASSLLGTSSDTQYF.

The chain couples TRBV6-1 to TRBJ1-5, with D possibly being TRBD1 (6 bases). Trimming cost V 10 bases and J 0 bases, with 16 bases left between them. This CDR3 has 15 residues. Looked up from germline, CDR1 is MNHNS and CDR2 is SASEGT. In DNA form, the CDR3 reads TGTGCCACCCATCTAGGGGGATTTAGCAATCAGCCCCAGCATTTT. Translation gives CATHLGGFSNQPQHF.

V usage is TRBV5-1 and J usage is TRBJ2-1; D is perhaps TRBD2 (6 bases). CDR1 and CDR2 (germline): SGHRS, YFSETQ. The ends were cut back, 2 bases at V and 13 bases at J, with 22 bases in the middle. This CDR3 region has 15 residues. CDR3 region: CASSLGHTSYSEQFF. CDR3 bases: TGCGCCAGCAGCTTAGGGCATACTAGCTATAGTGAACAGTTCTTC.

This chain connects TRBV7-9 to TRBJ2-3; D might be TRBD1 (5 bases). Trimming took 2 bases from V and 4 from J, leaving 10 bases between them. The CDR3 runs 14 residues. CDR1 and CDR2 (germline): SEHNR, FQNEAQ (reference sequence). The DNA of the CDR3 is TGTGCCAGCAGCTTATATCCAGGGCCAGATACGCAGTATTTT. Translation: CASSLYPGPDTQYF. Full variable domain (remainder filled in from reference TRBV7-9 and TRBJ2-3): DTGVSQNPRHKITKRGQNVTFRCDPISEHNRLYWYRQTLGQGPEFLTYFQNEAQLEKSRLLSDRFSAERPKGSFSTLEIQRTEQGDSAMYLCASSLYPGPDTQYFGPGTRLTVL.

The chain couples TRBV27 to TRBJ2-5; D is ambiguous. The CDR3 covers 15 residues. Germline values: CDR1 MNHEY, CDR2 SMNVEV (reference sequence). V lost 0 bases, J lost 0 bases, and 8 bases lay in between. The CDR3 spells CASSLSVQDQETQYF. The CDR3 nucleotides are TGTGCCAGCAGTTTATCGGTCCAAGACCAAGAGACCCAGTACTTC.

The rearrangement joins TRBV5-1 to TRBJ1-6; D is unresolved. The CDR3 runs to 15 residues. Germline V CDR1 and CDR2: SGHRS, YFSETQ. Trimming stripped 0 bases from V and 6 bases from J, with 10 bases between. Here the CDR3 reads CASSLDRATNSPLHF. DNA of the CDR3: TGCGCCAGCAGCTTGGATCGGGCGACTAATTCACCCCTCCACTTT.

As DNA, the CDR3 is TGTGCCAGCAGCTTGGCCGGTCGGTCTCCCGAGCAGTACTTC. This sequence encodes CASSLAGRSPEQYF. V usage is TRBV5-4 and J usage is TRBJ2-7; D unclear. CDR1 and CDR2 (germline): SGHNT, YYREEE (reference sequence). Trimming removed 0 bases from V and 6 bases from J, with 13 bases in between. This CDR3 is 14 amino acids long. The variable domain in full, completed from reference TRBV5-4 and TRBJ2-7, reads ETGVTQSPTHLIKTRGQQVTLRCSSQSGHNTVSWYQQALGQGPQFIFQYYREEENGRGNFPPRFSGLQFPNYSSELNVNALELDDSALYLCASSLAGRSPEQYFGPGTRLTVT.

This clone was observed a single time. This CDR3 is also generated by other DNA sequences in the sample. The V and J genes are TRBV6-5 and TRBJ1-3; D is undetermined. The CDR3 contains 15 residues. Germline-derived CDR1 and CDR2 are MNHEY and SVGAGI. V dropped 6 bases and J dropped 4 bases, with 16 bases sitting between them. CDR3: CASSPHGVAGNTIYF. As DNA, the CDR3 is TGTGCCAGCAGCCCACACGGAGTCGCCGGAAACACCATATATTTT.

The chain has TRBV19 and TRBJ2-3; 8 bases match TRBD1. The ends lost 5 bases at V and 5 bases at J; junction bases unmatched: 12. This CDR3 has 16 residues. Germline loops: CDR1 LNHDA, CDR2 SQIVND (reference sequence). The CDR3 DNA reads as TGTGCCAGTAGTGGGCAGGGGGCGTCAAGTAGAGATACGCAGTATTTT. Amino acid sequence: CASSGQGASSRDTQYF.

The chain joins TRBV18 to TRBJ2-1; 12 nucleotides line up with TRBD2. Looked up from germline, CDR1 is KGHSH and CDR2 is LQKENI. The CDR3 spans 14 residues. The junction had 2 bases not matched to a gene; V was cut back by 3 bases and J by 8 bases. In DNA, the CDR3 is TGTGCCAGCTCACCGGGACTAGCGGGTGATGAGCAGTTCTTC. Protein sequence: CASSPGLAGDEQFF. The whole variable domain, filled in from reference TRBV18 and TRBJ2-1, reads NAGVMQNPRHLVRRRGQEARLRCSPMKGHSHVYWYRQLPEEGLKFMVYLQKENIIDESGMPKERFSAEFPKEGPSILRIQQVVRGDSAAYFCASSPGLAGDEQFFGPGTRLTVL.

Worth noting for this clone: Other DNA sequences in this sample translate to the same CDR3. The V gene is TRBV5-1, the J gene TRBJ2-7; the D is unclear. The CDR3 spans 12 residues. Germline V CDR1 and CDR2: SGHRS, YFSETQ. Trimming took 4 bases from V and 3 from J, leaving 8 bases between them. CDR3 DNA sequence: TGCGCCAGCAGCCCACTGGGCTACGAGCAGTACTTC. As protein: CASSPLGYEQYF.

In its sample, this clone was seen many times. In the same sample, other DNA sequences code for this CDR3. The chain uses TRBV28 and TRBJ2-1; TRBD2 matches 8 bases. The germline CDR1 and CDR2 sequences are MDHEN and SYDVKM. There are 17 residues in the CDR3. J lost 0 bases, V lost 7 bases, and 11 bases had no gene match. This CDR3 is CASTSSGSPSSYNEQFF. CDR3 coding DNA: TGTGCCAGCACTTCCAGCGGGAGTCCCAGCTCCTACAATGAGCAGTTCTTC.